The 20 T cell receptor beta chains given below trace back to one sample, sequenced in a study of blood T cell repertoires in COVID-19. Some clones are missing from TCRdb's copy, which holds only in-frame ones; the method was immunoSEQ multiplex PCR. The sample comprises 85,000 to 90,000 clones, 82% of which are singletons, and 0.95% to 1.5% rests with the top ten. Sequencing input: peripheral blood. The receptors derive from an elderly woman with acute or convalescent COVID-19.

This clone was detected once. The V call is TRBV5-1, the J call TRBJ1-2, with D tentatively TRBD1 (5 bases). Deletions cut 0 bases from V and 0 bases from J, with 9 bases between. The CDR3 sequence is 15 residues long. Germline assignment: CDR1 SGHRS and CDR2 YFSETQ. CDR3 region: CASSLGQYPNYGYTF. CDR3 nucleotides: TGCGCCAGCAGCTTGGGACAGTACCCTAACTATGGCTACACCTTC.

This clone has more than one count but fewer than ten. The rearrangement joins TRBV19 to TRBJ1-1; 7 bases fit TRBD1. CDR3 length: 15 amino acids. CDR1 is LNHDA, CDR2 SQIVND, per germline (reference sequence). J lost 4 bases, V lost 5 bases, and 10 bases had no gene match. The DNA for the CDR3 is TGTGCCAGTAGTTTACAGGGGTCGGAAGGCACTGAAGCTTTCTTT. Residues: CASSLQGSEGTEAFF.

V is TRBV6-5 and J is TRBJ1-1; 7 bases fit TRBD1. The V and J ends lost 2 bases and 8 bases, in that order; junction bases with no gene match: 2. The CDR3 is made up of 12 amino acids. Germline loops: CDR1 MNHEY, CDR2 SVGAGI. CDR3 bases: TGTGCCAGCAGTTACGAGACAGGGGAAGCTTTCTTT. As protein: CASSYETGEAFF.

The chain recombines TRBV2 with TRBJ2-2; 16 nucleotides line up with TRBD2. This CDR3 has 15 residues. Germline assignment: CDR1 SNHLY and CDR2 FYNNEI. The V gene end was trimmed by 7 bases and the J gene end by 5 bases; junction bases not matched to a gene: 1. The CDR3 DNA sequence: TGTGCCAGCAAGGGACTAGCGGGGGGGACCGGGGAGCTGTTTTTT. It translates to CASKGLAGGTGELFF. The variable domain in full, with the rest retrieved from reference TRBV2 and TRBJ2-2, is EPEVTQTPSHQVTQMGQEVILRCVPISNHLYFYWYRQILGQKVEFLVSFYNNEISEKSEIFDDQFSVERPDGSNFTLKIRSTKLEDSAMYFCASKGLAGGTGELFFGEGSRLTVL.

The chain links TRBV7-9 to TRBJ2-5; 9 bases map to TRBD2. The germline gives CDR1 SEHNR, CDR2 FQNEAQ (reference sequence). The CDR3 has 16 residues. Losses at the gene ends were 4 bases for V and 5 bases for J; bases not matched to a gene: 11. DNA for the CDR3: TGTGCCAGCAGCTCGACGACTAGCGGAGGGGCCGAGACCCAGTACTTC. The encoded protein is CASSSTTSGGAETQYF.

The CDR3 loop reads CATSDPGLAGVEEQFF. The CDR3 DNA is TGTGCCACCAGTGATCCTGGACTAGCGGGAGTGGAGGAGCAGTTCTTC. This chain links TRBV24-1 with TRBJ2-1, with 13 nucleotides matching TRBD2. The CDR3 totals 16 residues. After removal of 3 bases from V and 10 bases from J, the junction contained 8 bases not matched to a gene. From germline, CDR1 is KGHDR and CDR2 SFDVKD.

The CDR3 sequence: CASSYTGEAQYF. CDR3 DNA sequence: TGTGCCAGCAGCTATACTGGTGAGGCCCAGTACTTC. The J gene is TRBJ2-5, the V gene TRBV5-4; D call uncertain. The germline CDR1 and CDR2 sequences are SGHNT and YYREEE (reference sequence). This CDR3 is 12 amino acids long. V lost 3 bases and J lost 9, with 12 bases in between.

The CDR3 sequence is CASSVGTGAGNYGYTF. In nucleotides, the CDR3 is TGTGCCAGCAGTGTGGGGACAGGGGCAGGTAACTATGGCTACACCTTC. This chain links TRBV6-1 with TRBJ1-2, with TRBD1 matching over 10 bases. CDR1 MNHNS and CDR2 SASEGT come from the germline V gene. Trimming cost V 4 bases and J 1 base; bases outside gene matches: 6. CDR3 length: 16 residues.

The rearrangement links TRBV28 to TRBJ2-3, with 10 bases matching TRBD2. CDR1 and CDR2 from the germline V gene are MDHEN and SYDVKM. This CDR3 region has 12 residues. V lost 4 bases to trimming and J lost 11 bases; unmatched junction nucleotides: 3. The CDR3 here is CASSSQREGQYF. CDR3 DNA sequence: TGTGCCAGCAGTTCCCAGCGGGAGGGGCAGTATTTT.

This clone turned up a few times. The CDR3 protein is CASSSTFEAFF. CDR3 bases: TGTGCCAGCAGCTCAACATTCGAAGCTTTCTTT. This chain connects TRBV28 to TRBJ1-1; D is unclear. Deletions cut 6 bases from V and 8 bases from J, with 10 bases between. Germline V gene sequence: CDR1 MDHEN, CDR2 SYDVKM. The CDR3 runs 11 residues.

In this sample, this clone turned up once. The chain links TRBV10-1 to TRBJ2-7; TRBD1 agrees at 11 bases. The CDR3 runs 14 residues. Germline V CDR1 and CDR2: WNHNN, SYGVQD (reference sequence). Trimming at V came to 4 bases and at J to 3 bases, leaving 2 bases not matched to a gene. CDR3 DNA sequence: TGCGCCAGCAGTGTGGGGACAGGGGGCTACGAGCAGTACTTC. This gives the protein CASSVGTGGYEQYF.

The CDR3 bases are TGCAGCGTTGGGCGGGGGGCCCCATCTACAGATACGCAGTATTTT. It yields the protein CSVGRGAPSTDTQYF. This chain connects TRBV29-1 to TRBJ2-3, with 8 bases matching TRBD2. After removal of 4 bases from V and 3 bases from J, the junction contained 9 bases not matched to a gene. The CDR3 spans 15 residues. Germline CDR1 and CDR2: SQVTM and ANQGSEA.

The rearrangement joins TRBV18 to TRBJ1-4; D is undetermined. Germline V gene lookup returns CDR1 KGHSH and CDR2 LQKENI. The ends were cut back, 3 bases at V and 8 bases at J, with 10 bases in the middle. The CDR3 covers 13 residues. The CDR3 is CASSPAGREKLFF. Written as DNA, the CDR3 is TGTGCCAGCTCACCCGCGGGTAGGGAAAAACTGTTTTTT.

The V call is TRBV6-5, the J call TRBJ2-7; TRBD1 matches at 11 bases. Unmatched junction bases numbered 3, after V lost 0 bases and J lost 5 bases. Germline V gene sequence: CDR1 MNHEY, CDR2 SVGAGI. The CDR3 extends over 15 amino acids. The CDR3 is CASSYSGQGADEQYF. Written as DNA, the CDR3 is TGTGCCAGCAGTTACTCCGGACAGGGGGCCGACGAGCAGTACTTC.

This rearrangement joins TRBV28 to TRBJ2-7; D is possibly TRBD2 (6 bases). CDR1 and CDR2 from the germline V gene are MDHEN and SYDVKM. The CDR3 totals 16 residues. V was trimmed by 9 bases and J by 4 bases, leaving 25 bases between them. The CDR3 DNA is TGTGCCAGTTACCAAACCGGGACTCTGTCTCGGTACGAGCAGTACTTC. Residues: CASYQTGTLSRYEQYF.

The CDR3, as DNA: TGTGCCAGCAGTCGAGGGCCGAGGACCTACGAGCAGTACTTC. This sequence encodes CASSRGPRTYEQYF. The chain joins TRBV28 to TRBJ2-7, with D possibly being TRBD2 (5 bases). The CDR3 contains 14 residues. Germline-derived CDR1 and CDR2 are MDHEN and SYDVKM. V dropped 5 bases and J dropped 2 bases, with 13 bases sitting between them.

This sequence joins TRBV6-4 and TRBJ1-5, with D maybe TRBD1 (5 bases). The CDR3 spans 15 residues. Trimming removed 4 bases at V and 1 base at J, with 11 bases between. Germline V gene data show CDR1 as MRHNA and CDR2 as SNTAGT. The CDR3, as DNA: TGTGCCAGCAGTGTTGACAGTGCCAGCAATCAGCCCCAGCATTTT. Protein product: CASSVDSASNQPQHF.

The genes are TRBV15 and TRBJ1-4; 7 bases match TRBD1. This CDR3 contains 15 residues. V was clipped by 0 bases and J by 7 bases; unmatched bases: 5. The V gene's germline CDR1 is LNHNV and CDR2 YYDKDF (reference sequence). The CDR3 spells CATSRDRGRVEKLFF. The CDR3 DNA is TGTGCCACCAGCAGAGATAGGGGGCGGGTTGAAAAACTGTTTTTT.

The chain carries TRBV3-1 (or the pseudogene TRBV3-2) and TRBJ1-6, with D maybe TRBD1 (6 bases). Germline-derived CDR1 and CDR2 are LGHDT and YNNKEL (reference sequence). The CDR3 length is 15 residues. Trimming cost V 5 bases and J 5 bases, with 13 bases left between them. CDR3 amino acids: CASSDTGYHNSPLHF. The CDR3, as DNA: TGTGCCAGCAGCGACACAGGGTACCATAATTCACCCCTCCACTTT.

CDR3 residues: CASSQEVGGLNTEAFF. The DNA of the CDR3 is TGTGCCAGCAGCCAAGAGGTTGGAGGGCTGAACACTGAAGCTTTCTTT. The chain uses TRBV3-1 (or the pseudogene TRBV3-2) and TRBJ1-1; D gene ambiguous. The CDR3 consists of 16 residues. V was cut by 0 bases and J by 0 bases, with 11 bases left in between. Germline CDR1 is LGHDT and CDR2 is YNNKEL (reference sequence).